The table lists the clone carrying this T cell receptor beta chain with many counts. The CDR3 has 15 amino acids. The trim removed 6 bases at V and 0 bases at J, leaving 7 bases unmatched. This entry belongs to a study of T cells in Graves' hyperthyroidism and ophthalmopathy. Looking at the study overall: Upon initial diagnosis and before any treatment, peripheral blood was collected.

RNA transcripts were the template for amplifying TCR beta CDR3 regions. Researchers ran a first-round RT-PCR on the TCR CDR3 using the HTBI primer set. Each CDR3 protein gets one entry after TCRdb re-called the multiplex PCR reads with MiXCR. The sample has 490,000 or so distinct CDR3 sequences, about 20% seen once; the top ten hold around 54%. The origin of this receptor is a woman in her seventies with Graves' ophthalmopathy. The specimen sequenced was blood. The chain carries TRBV12-3 or TRBV12-4 and TRBJ1-2; 7 bases line up with TRBD1. This CDR3 is CASRVTGTANYGYTF. CDR3 DNA sequence: TGTGCCAGCAGGGTCACCGGGACAGCTAACTATGGCTACACCTTC.